This entry lists 23 T cell receptor beta chains sequenced from one sample in a study of patients and donors after allogeneic stem cell transplantation. TCRdb analysed the RT-PCR reads with MiXCR anew, one entry per CDR3 protein. The sample contains under 170,000 distinct CDR3 sequences, approximately 35% of which appear only once. Sample: blood, either unsorted or a sorted T cell fraction (not recorded which). These TCRs come from a human donor who was either an allogeneic HSCT recipient or a stem cell or donor lymphocyte infusion donor (not recorded which). It is not recorded whose cells these are; they may come from a transplant donor.

The chain combines TRBV28 with TRBJ1-2; TRBD1 might be the D (5 bases). There are 13 residues in the CDR3. The germline V and J ends were trimmed by 3 bases and 2 bases, with 7 bases remaining between them. CDR1 is MDHEN, CDR2 SYDVKM, per germline. The CDR3 here is CASSFRGNYGYTF. The CDR3 nucleotides read TGTGCCAGCAGTTTCCGGGGGAACTATGGCTACACCTTC.

The CDR3 DNA reads TGTGCCACCAGCTGGTACAGGAAAGGAGGTTCCGAAGCTTTCTTT. As protein: CATSWYRKGGSEAFF. This sequence joins TRBV15 and TRBJ1-1, with D possibly TRBD1 on 5 matching bases. Germline-derived CDR1 and CDR2 are LNHNV and YYDKDF (reference sequence). Trimming cost V 5 bases and J 8 bases, with 21 bases left between them. CDR3 length: 15 residues.

This chain connects TRBV29-1 to TRBJ2-1; D not certain. Trimming took off 7 bases at V and 4 bases at J, with 14 bases between the two ends. This CDR3 spans 13 amino acids. Per germline, CDR1 SQVTM and CDR2 ANQGSEA. The CDR3 nucleotides read TGCAGCGCCTTTCCGAATCCTTACAATGAGCAGTTCTTC. Protein sequence: CSAFPNPYNEQFF.

The chain has TRBV5-1 and TRBJ2-5; D ambiguous. Per the germline V gene, CDR1 is SGHRS and CDR2 is YFSETQ. With 3 bases removed from V and 1 base from J, the gap between germline ends came to 16 bases. The CDR3 has 16 residues. The CDR3 loop is CASSYLSTAFQETQYF. DNA for the CDR3: TGCGCCAGCAGCTACCTCTCTACAGCCTTCCAAGAGACCCAGTACTTC.

The table lists this clonotype with a few counts. V usage is TRBV14 and J usage is TRBJ1-3; no reliable D call. The V end lost 0 bases, the J end lost 4 bases, and 13 bases lay between the germline ends. The CDR3 is made up of 16 amino acids. Germline CDR1 is SGHDN and CDR2 is FVKESK. CDR3 DNA sequence: TGTGCCAGCAGCCAAGAGAGGACCTTGATCGGAAACACCATATATTTT. Residues: CASSQERTLIGNTIYF. Filled out from reference TRBV14 and TRBJ1-3, the complete variable domain reads EAGVTQFPSHSVIEKGQTVTLRCDPISGHDNLYWYRRVMGKEIKFLLHFVKESKQDESGMPNNRFLAERTGGTYSTLKVQPAELEDSGVYFCASSQERTLIGNTIYFGEGSWLTVV.

As for this clonotype: An end of the junction differs from the germline gene, which may be a read error. The J gene is TRBJ1-1, the V gene TRBV7-9; D gene unclear. From germline, CDR1 is SEHNR and CDR2 FQNEAQ (reference sequence). The CDR3 runs 10 residues. CDR3 in DNA: TGTGCCAGCAGCTTAGCGGACCCCTCATTT. It yields the protein CASSLADPSF.

This clonotype was recorded a few times. The V and J genes are TRBV7-9 and TRBJ1-2, with D uncertain. This CDR3 is built from 14 residues. In germline, CDR1 is SEHNR, CDR2 FQNEAQ (reference sequence). V was cut by 1 base and J by 7 bases, with 13 bases left in between. CDR3 DNA: TGTGCCAGCAGCTTAGGGGCAGCCCCCGCTGGCTACACCTTC. Amino acids: CASSLGAAPAGYTF.

Only one count was recorded for this clonotype. V is TRBV6-2 or TRBV6-3 and J is TRBJ1-5; maybe TRBD1 (5 bases). The CDR3 length is 13 residues. In germline, CDR1 is MNHEY, CDR2 SVGEGT. V dropped 7 bases and J dropped 2 bases, with 9 bases sitting between them. As DNA, the CDR3 is TGTGCCAGCACCCCGACAGGCAATCAGCCCCAGCATTTT. Protein: CASTPTGNQPQHF.

In its sample, this clonotype was seen a few times. J is TRBJ1-6 and V is TRBV27, with D uncertain. Germline V gene data show CDR1 as MNHEY and CDR2 as SMNVEV (reference sequence). V dropped 3 bases and J dropped 9 bases, with 6 bases sitting between them. The CDR3 loop spans 12 amino acids. DNA for the CDR3: TGTGCCAGCAGTTTCCCCGGTTCACCCCTCCACTTT. It specifies CASSFPGSPLHF.

This chain connects TRBV7-2 to TRBJ1-1; D unclear. V gave up 0 bases and J gave up 4 bases, with 6 bases separating them. The CDR3 has 13 residues. Germline V CDR1 and CDR2: SGHTA, FQGNSA. Here the CDR3 DNA reads TGTGCCAGCAGCTTAGCGATGGGCACTGAAGCTTTCTTT. Amino acid sequence: CASSLAMGTEAFF.

The chain links TRBV11-2 to TRBJ2-3; D might be TRBD1 or TRBD2, each matching 6 bases. The germline CDR1 and CDR2 sequences are SGHAT and FQNNGV. CDR3 length: 13 residues. Trimming pared 4 bases from V and 6 bases from J, leaving 11 bases between. In DNA, the CDR3 is TGTGCCAGCAGCTCTGGGGGGCCGGATACGCAGTATTTT. Translating gives CASSSGGPDTQYF.

The rearrangement links TRBV6-2 or TRBV6-3 to TRBJ1-1; D call uncertain. The germline V gene has CDR1 MNHEY and CDR2 SVGEGT. The V and J ends lost 2 bases and 7 bases respectively, with 11 bases between them. The CDR3 loop spans 13 amino acids. The CDR3 spells CASSYGRTVEAFF. The CDR3 nucleotides are TGTGCCAGCAGTTACGGCCGAACAGTTGAAGCTTTCTTT.

This chain uses TRBV7-6 with TRBJ2-2, with a weak D call TRBD2 (6 bases). In germline, CDR1 is SGHVS, CDR2 FNYEAQ. Trimming shortened V by 5 bases and J by 3 bases, and 10 bases separated the two germline ends. The CDR3 has 14 amino acids. DNA of the CDR3: TGTGCCAGCAGCCGGGACTTTCACACCGGGGAGCTGTTTTTT. Its translation: CASSRDFHTGELFF.

The chain couples TRBV28 to TRBJ1-5; the D is unclear. The V gene lost 2 bases and the J gene lost 4 bases, with 6 bases spanning the gap. The CDR3 has 13 amino acids. Germline V gene sequence: CDR1 MDHEN, CDR2 SYDVKM. The CDR3 is CASSLNRNQPQHF. CDR3 DNA sequence: TGTGCCAGCAGTTTAAACAGAAATCAGCCCCAGCATTTT.

The CDR3, as DNA: TGTGCCAGCAGTTTGACTGTCGCCTACAATGAGCAGTTCTTC. Translation: CASSLTVAYNEQFF. The chain joins TRBV12-3 or TRBV12-4 to TRBJ2-1; no firm D call. Deletions cut 3 bases from V and 2 bases from J, with 8 bases between. This CDR3 region has 14 residues.

The CDR3 loop is CASSLVGEAFF. The CDR3 DNA reads as TGTGCCAGCAGTTTGGTGGGGGAAGCTTTCTTT. V is TRBV27 and J is TRBJ1-1, with unresolved D. Trimming removed 3 bases at V and 8 bases at J, with 7 bases between. Germline loops: CDR1 MNHEY, CDR2 SMNVEV (reference sequence). CDR3 length equals 11 residues.

The table lists this clonotype with a count of one. The J gene is TRBJ2-7, the V gene TRBV5-1, with D tentatively TRBD2 (5 bases). Germline loops: CDR1 SGHRS, CDR2 YFSETQ. The CDR3 runs to 13 residues. Trimming took off 4 bases at V and 3 bases at J, with 11 bases between the two ends. Here the CDR3 DNA reads TGCGCCAGCAGCCCCGGACTTGGCTACGAGCAGTACTTC. Translated, it gives CASSPGLGYEQYF.

This clonotype was observed a few times. The chain couples TRBV20-1 to TRBJ1-2; D uncertain. The CDR3 covers 14 residues. With 0 bases removed from V and 2 bases from J, the gap between germline ends came to 10 bases. Germline V gene lookup returns CDR1 DFQATT and CDR2 SNEGSKA (reference sequence). The CDR3 reads CSARDRLWNYGYTF. CDR3 coding DNA: TGCAGTGCTAGAGATCGCCTGTGGAACTATGGCTACACCTTC.

J is TRBJ2-5 and V is TRBV9, with D unclear. Trimming pared 0 bases from V and 5 bases from J, leaving 11 bases between. There are 14 residues in the CDR3. CDR1 is SGDLS, CDR2 YYNGEE, per germline. CDR3 DNA sequence: TGTGCCAGCAGCGTAGAGGAGACCCGGGAGACCCAGTACTTC. Translated: CASSVEETRETQYF.

The CDR3 coding sequence is TGCAGTGCTAACAAGCTAGGGGTCTTGAACACTGAAGCTTTCTTT. It yields the protein CSANKLGVLNTEAFF. The chain is built from TRBV20-1 and TRBJ1-1, with a weak D call TRBD1 (5 bases). Germline V gene lookup returns CDR1 DFQATT and CDR2 SNEGSKA (reference sequence). V lost 4 bases, J lost 0 bases, and 15 bases lay in between. The CDR3 sequence is 15 residues long.

This chain links TRBV4-3 with TRBJ2-5, with D perhaps TRBD1 (6 bases). The CDR3 is made up of 16 amino acids. In germline, CDR1 is LGHNA, CDR2 YSLEER. The ends were cut back, 0 bases at V and 7 bases at J, with 18 bases in the middle. CDR3 coding DNA: TGCGCCAGCAGCCAAGATTCATGGGCAGGGGCAGGGACCCAGTACTTC. As protein: CASSQDSWAGAGTQYF.

This clonotype has a handful of counts. The genes are TRBV7-6 and TRBJ1-3; no firm D call. Germline CDR1 and CDR2: SGHVS and FNYEAQ. V lost 5 bases and J 8 bases, leaving 16 bases between the germline ends. There are 14 residues in the CDR3. CDR3 sequence: CASSLLTGTHTIYF. DNA of the CDR3: TGTGCCAGCAGCCTCCTCACGGGAACGCACACCATATATTTT.

V gene TRBV7-9 combines with J gene TRBJ2-3; D is ambiguous. CDR1 SEHNR and CDR2 FQNEAQ come from the germline V gene (reference sequence). Deletions cut 1 base from V and 2 bases from J, with 10 bases between. CDR3 length: 15 residues. In DNA form, the CDR3 reads TGTGCCAGCAGCTTAGAACAGAGCGCCACAGATACGCAGTATTTT. Translating it yields CASSLEQSATDTQYF.